Detailed here is one TCR beta chain. What it recognizes is unknown. This CDR3 is built from 16 residues. Between the trimmed V and J ends, which lost 0 bases and 1 base, there was a span of 11 bases. Germline CDR1 reads SGHRS; CDR2 reads YFSETQ. Sequencing used immunoSEQ multiplex PCR; TCRdb keeps in-frame clones, though not all of them. The sample includes a few hundred thousand clones, roughly 90% of them seen just once. Treatment indicated: around 19 received Ad26.COV2.S at low or high dose, single or two shots; roughly 5 received placebo; per-sample allocation not given. All samples were drawn on day 63, counting from the first vaccine or placebo injection. Within Boston, the person who donated was an adult of 18-55 years. The data belong to a study of Ad26.COV2.S vaccination and SARS-CoV-2 variants. Study-level findings and limits: Placebo recipients trailed vaccine recipients in spike-specific TCR breadth.

This clonotype originated in a person aged 18 to 65 who received the Ad26.COV2.S COVID-19 vaccine or a placebo. V usage is TRBV5-1 and J usage is TRBJ1-3; possibly TRBD1 for D (6 bases). This specimen was peripheral blood, taken in a trial of Ad26.COV2.S vaccine versus placebo. CDR3 residues: CASSLAGGASGNTIYF. For the CDR3, the DNA is TGCGCCAGCAGCTTGGCCGGGGGGGCGTCTGGAAACACCATATATTTT.